This TCR beta chain originates from a study of T cells in Graves' hyperthyroidism and ophthalmopathy. General study points: It was a median approximately 7.1 months before onset that the model predicted ophthalmopathy.

This clonotype was seen ten or more times. Its antigen is undetermined. Per the germline V gene, CDR1 is SQVTM and CDR2 is ANQGSEA. With 7 bases removed from V and 4 bases from J, the gap between germline ends came to 19 bases. The CDR3 loop spans 14 amino acids. Template material for amplifying TCR beta CDR3 regions consisted of RNA transcripts. A first-round RT-PCR of the TCR CDR3 used the HTBI primer set. MiXCR, applied by TCRdb to the multiplex PCR reads, yields one record per CDR3 protein. The data contain around 540,000 distinct CDR3 sequences, around 42% of them seen just once; the ten biggest clones take up just over 8%.

Source material: peripheral blood or thyroid tissue (not recorded which). The V gene is TRBV29-1, the J gene TRBJ1-2; the D is unclear. The sequence was obtained from a woman aged 18-29 years with Graves' hyperthyroidism. CDR3 protein: CSALNGGVGYGYTF. Here the CDR3 DNA reads TGCAGCGCCCTCAACGGCGGGGTCGGCTATGGCTACACCTTC.